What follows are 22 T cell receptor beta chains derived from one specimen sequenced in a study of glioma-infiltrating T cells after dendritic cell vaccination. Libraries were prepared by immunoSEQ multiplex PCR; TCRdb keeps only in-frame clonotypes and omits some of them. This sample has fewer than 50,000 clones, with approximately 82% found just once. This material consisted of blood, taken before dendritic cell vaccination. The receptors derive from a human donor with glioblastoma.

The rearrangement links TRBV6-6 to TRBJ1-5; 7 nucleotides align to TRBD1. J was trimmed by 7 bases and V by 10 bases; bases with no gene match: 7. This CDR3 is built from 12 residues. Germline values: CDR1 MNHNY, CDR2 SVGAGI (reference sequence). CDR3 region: CATTGDRQPQHF. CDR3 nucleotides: TGTGCCACAACAGGGGATAGGCAGCCCCAGCATTTT.

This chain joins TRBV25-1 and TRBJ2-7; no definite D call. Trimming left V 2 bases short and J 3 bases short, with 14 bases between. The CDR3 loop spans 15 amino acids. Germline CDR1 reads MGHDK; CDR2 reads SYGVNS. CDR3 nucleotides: TGTGCCAGCAGTGAAGGCAGGAAGACCATCTACGAGCAGTACTTC. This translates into CASSEGRKTIYEQYF.

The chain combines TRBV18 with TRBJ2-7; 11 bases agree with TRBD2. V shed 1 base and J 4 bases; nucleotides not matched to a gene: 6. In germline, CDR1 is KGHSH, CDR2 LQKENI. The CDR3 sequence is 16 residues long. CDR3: CASSPLTSGGIYEQYF. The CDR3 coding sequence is TGTGCCAGCTCACCACTCACTAGCGGGGGTATATACGAGCAGTACTTC. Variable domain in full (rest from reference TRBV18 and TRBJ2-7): NAGVMQNPRHLVRRRGQEARLRCSPMKGHSHVYWYRQLPEEGLKFMVYLQKENIIDESGMPKERFSAEFPKEGPSILRIQQVVRGDSAAYFCASSPLTSGGIYEQYFGPGTRLTVT.

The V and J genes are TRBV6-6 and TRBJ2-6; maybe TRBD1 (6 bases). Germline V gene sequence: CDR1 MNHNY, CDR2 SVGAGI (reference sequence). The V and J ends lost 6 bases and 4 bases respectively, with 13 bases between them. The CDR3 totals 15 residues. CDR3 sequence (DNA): TGTGCCAGCAGCCTTGAGGGGGACGGGGCCAACGTCCTGACTTTC. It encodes CASSLEGDGANVLTF.

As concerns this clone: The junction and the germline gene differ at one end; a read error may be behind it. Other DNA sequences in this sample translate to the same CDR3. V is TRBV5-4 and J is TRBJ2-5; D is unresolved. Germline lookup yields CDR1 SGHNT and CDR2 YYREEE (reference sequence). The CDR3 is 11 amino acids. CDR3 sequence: CASSLQETQYF. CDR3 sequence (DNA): TGTGCCAGCAGTTTACAAGAGACTCAGTACTTC.

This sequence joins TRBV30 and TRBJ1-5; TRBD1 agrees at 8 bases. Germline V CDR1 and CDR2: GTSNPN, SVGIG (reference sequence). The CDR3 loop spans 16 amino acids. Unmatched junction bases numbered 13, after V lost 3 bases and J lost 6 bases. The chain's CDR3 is CAWRRRQGADTQPQHF. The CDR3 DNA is TGTGCCTGGAGAAGGCGGCAGGGGGCCGATACTCAGCCCCAGCATTTT.

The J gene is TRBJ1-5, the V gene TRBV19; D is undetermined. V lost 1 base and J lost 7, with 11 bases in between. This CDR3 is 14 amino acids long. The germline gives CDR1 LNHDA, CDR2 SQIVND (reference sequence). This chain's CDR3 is CASSIVSGWQPQHF. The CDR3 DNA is TGTGCCAGTAGTATAGTTTCAGGCTGGCAGCCCCAGCATTTT.

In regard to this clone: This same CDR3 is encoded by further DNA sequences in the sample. The DNA of the CDR3 is TGCGCCAGCAGTCTTGACAGCAACTATGGCTACACCTTC. Translation gives CASSLDSNYGYTF. V usage is TRBV5-1 and J usage is TRBJ1-2, with D possibly being TRBD1 (5 bases). Deletions cut 5 bases from V and 2 bases from J, with 10 bases between. The CDR3 sequence is 13 residues long. Germline loops: CDR1 SGHRS, CDR2 YFSETQ. The full variable domain, rest sourced from reference TRBV5-1 and TRBJ1-2, is KAGVTQTPRYLIKTRGQQVTLSCSPISGHRSVSWYQQTPGQGLQFLFEYFSETQRNKGNFPGRFSGRQFSNSRSEMNVSTLELGDSALYLCASSLDSNYGYTFGSGTRLTVV.

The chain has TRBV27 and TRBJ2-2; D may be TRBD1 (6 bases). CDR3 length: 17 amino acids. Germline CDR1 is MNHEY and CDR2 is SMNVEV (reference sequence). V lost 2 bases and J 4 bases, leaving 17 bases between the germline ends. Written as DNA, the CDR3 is TGTGCCAGCAGTTTAATGTTTATGGGGGCCAGCACCGGGGAGCTGTTTTTT. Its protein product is CASSLMFMGASTGELFF.

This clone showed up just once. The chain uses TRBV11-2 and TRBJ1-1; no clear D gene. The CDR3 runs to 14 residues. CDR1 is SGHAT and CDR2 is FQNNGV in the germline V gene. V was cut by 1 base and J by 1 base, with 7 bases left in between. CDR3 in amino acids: CASSLGPGNTEAFF. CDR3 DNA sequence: TGTGCCAGCAGCTTAGGCCCGGGGAACACTGAAGCTTTCTTT.

The CDR3 coding sequence is TGTGCCAGCAGGGGACAGGGGTTAGACGAGCAGTACTTC. The encoded protein is CASRGQGLDEQYF. V gene TRBV27 combines with J gene TRBJ2-7; 10 bases map to TRBD1. This CDR3 is built from 13 residues. Germline V gene data show CDR1 as MNHEY and CDR2 as SMNVEV (reference sequence). V lost 6 bases, J lost 5 bases, and 4 bases stayed unmatched.

This CDR3 reads CASIRRVDYRYTF. The CDR3 coding sequence is TGTGCCAGCATCCGACGGGTAGACTACCGGTACACCTTC. This chain links TRBV2 with TRBJ1-2; D not certain. V shed 7 bases and J shed 11 bases, with 20 bases lying between them. Germline V gene sequence: CDR1 SNHLY, CDR2 FYNNEI. The CDR3 has 13 residues.

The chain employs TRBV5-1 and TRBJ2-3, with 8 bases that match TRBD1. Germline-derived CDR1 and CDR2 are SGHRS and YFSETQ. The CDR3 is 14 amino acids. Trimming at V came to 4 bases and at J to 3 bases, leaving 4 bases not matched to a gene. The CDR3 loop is CASSRQGKTDTQYF. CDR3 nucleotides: TGCGCCAGCAGCAGACAGGGGAAGACAGATACGCAGTATTTT.

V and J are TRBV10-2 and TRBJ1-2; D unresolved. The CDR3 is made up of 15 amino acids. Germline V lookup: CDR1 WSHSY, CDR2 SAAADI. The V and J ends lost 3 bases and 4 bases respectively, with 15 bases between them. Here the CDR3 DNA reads TGCGCCAGCAGTGATGTAACCGGGGAAGGCTATGGCTACACCTTC. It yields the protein CASSDVTGEGYGYTF.

CDR3 sequence: CASSTTGGAPKNIQYF. CDR3 sequence (DNA): TGTGCCAGCAGTACGACAGGGGGCGCACCCAAAAACATTCAGTACTTC. The genes are TRBV28 and TRBJ2-4; 10 nucleotides line up with TRBD1. Germline assignment: CDR1 MDHEN and CDR2 SYDVKM. The CDR3 contains 16 residues. The V segment lost 5 bases and the J segment 2 bases; nucleotides outside the gene matches: 6.

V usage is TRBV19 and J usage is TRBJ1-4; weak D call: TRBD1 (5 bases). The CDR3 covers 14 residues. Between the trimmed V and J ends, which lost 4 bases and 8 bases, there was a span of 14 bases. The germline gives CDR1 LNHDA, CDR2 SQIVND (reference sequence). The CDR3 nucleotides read TGTGCCAGTAGTAGACTCAGGGCTCAAGAAAAACTGTTTTTT. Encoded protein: CASSRLRAQEKLFF.

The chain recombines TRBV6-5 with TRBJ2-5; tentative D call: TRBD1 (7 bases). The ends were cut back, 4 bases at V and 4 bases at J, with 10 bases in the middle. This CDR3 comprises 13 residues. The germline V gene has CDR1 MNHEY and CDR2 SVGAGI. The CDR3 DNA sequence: TGTGCCAGCAGTTTCCAGGGGGGAGAGACCCAGTACTTC. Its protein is CASSFQGGETQYF.

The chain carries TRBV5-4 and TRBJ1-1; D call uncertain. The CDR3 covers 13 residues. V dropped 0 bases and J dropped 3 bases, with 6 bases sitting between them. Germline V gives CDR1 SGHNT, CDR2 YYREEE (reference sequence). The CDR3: CASSLDRHTEAFF. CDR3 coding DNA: TGTGCCAGCAGCTTGGACAGACACACTGAAGCTTTCTTT. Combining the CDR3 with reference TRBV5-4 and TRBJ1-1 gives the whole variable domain ETGVTQSPTHLIKTRGQQVTLRCSSQSGHNTVSWYQQALGQGPQFIFQYYREEENGRGNFPPRFSGLQFPNYSSELNVNALELDDSALYLCASSLDRHTEAFFGQGTRLTVV.

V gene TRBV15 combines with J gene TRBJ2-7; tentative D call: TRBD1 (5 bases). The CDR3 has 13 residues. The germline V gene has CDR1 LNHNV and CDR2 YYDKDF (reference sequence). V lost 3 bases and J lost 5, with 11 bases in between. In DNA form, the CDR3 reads TGTGCCACCAGCAGGGCAGGGTCCCACGAGCAGTACTTC. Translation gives CATSRAGSHEQYF. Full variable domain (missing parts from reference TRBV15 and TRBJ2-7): DAMVIQNPRYQVTQFGKPVTLSCSQTLNHNVMYWYQQKSSQAPKLLFHYYDKDFNNEADTPDNFQSRRPNTSFCFLDIRSPGLGDTAMYLCATSRAGSHEQYFGPGTRLTVT.

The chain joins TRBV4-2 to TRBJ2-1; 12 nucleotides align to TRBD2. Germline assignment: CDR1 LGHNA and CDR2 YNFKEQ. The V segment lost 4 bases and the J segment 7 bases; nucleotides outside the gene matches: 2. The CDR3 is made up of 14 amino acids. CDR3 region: CASSPTSGGNEQFF. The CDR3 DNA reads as TGTGCCAGCAGCCCTACTAGCGGGGGGAATGAGCAGTTCTTC.

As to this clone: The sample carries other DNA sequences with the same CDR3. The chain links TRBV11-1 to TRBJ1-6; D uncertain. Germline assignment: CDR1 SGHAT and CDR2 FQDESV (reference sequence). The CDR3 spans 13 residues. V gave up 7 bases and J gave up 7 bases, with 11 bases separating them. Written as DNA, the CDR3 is TGTGCCAGCAAAGAGGGTGGCAATTCACCCCTCCACTTT. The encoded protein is CASKEGGNSPLHF.

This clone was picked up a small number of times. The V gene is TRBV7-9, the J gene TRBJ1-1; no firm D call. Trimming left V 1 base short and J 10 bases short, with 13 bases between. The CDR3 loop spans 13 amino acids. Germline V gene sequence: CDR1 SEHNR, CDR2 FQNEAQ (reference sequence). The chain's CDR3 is CASSLVGSGGAFF. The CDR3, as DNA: TGTGCCAGCAGCTTAGTGGGGTCCGGAGGAGCTTTCTTT.